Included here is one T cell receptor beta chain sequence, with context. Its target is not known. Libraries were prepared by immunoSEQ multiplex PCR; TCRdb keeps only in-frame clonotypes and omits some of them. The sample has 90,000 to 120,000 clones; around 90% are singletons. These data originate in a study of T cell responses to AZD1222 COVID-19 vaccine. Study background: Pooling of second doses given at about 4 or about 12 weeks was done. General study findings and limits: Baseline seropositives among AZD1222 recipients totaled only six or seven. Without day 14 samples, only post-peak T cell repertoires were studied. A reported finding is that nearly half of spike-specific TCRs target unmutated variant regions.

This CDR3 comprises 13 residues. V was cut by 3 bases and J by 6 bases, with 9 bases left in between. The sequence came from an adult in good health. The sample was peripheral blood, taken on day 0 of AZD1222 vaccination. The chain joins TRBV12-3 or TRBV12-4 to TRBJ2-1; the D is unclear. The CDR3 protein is CASSFGYPNEQFF. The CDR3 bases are TGTGCCAGCAGTTTTGGCTATCCCAATGAGCAGTTCTTC.